The table lists the clone carrying this TCR beta chain with many counts. The V segment lost 2 bases and the J segment 1 base; nucleotides outside the gene matches: 1. Germline assignment: CDR1 SQVTM and CDR2 ANQGSEA. This CDR3 spans 13 amino acids. The sample comes from a study of patients and donors after allogeneic stem cell transplantation. In TCRdb, the RT-PCR reads were re-called with MiXCR into one record per CDR3 protein. Among some 20,000 distinct CDR3 sequences listed, 25% to 30% were seen once. The sequenced sample consisted of blood, either unsorted or a sorted T cell fraction (not recorded which). The sequence was obtained from a human donor who was either an allogeneic HSCT recipient or a stem cell or donor lymphocyte infusion donor (not recorded which). It is not recorded whose cells these are; they may come from a transplant donor. The chain carries TRBV29-1 and TRBJ1-1, with 7 nucleotides matching TRBD1. The CDR3 loop is CSVEQGGNTEAFF. CDR3 nucleotides: TGCAGCGTTGAACAGGGGGGGAACACTGAAGCTTTCTTT. Full variable domain (remainder filled in from reference TRBV29-1 and TRBJ1-1): SAVISQKPSRDICQRGTSLTIQCQVDSQVTMMFWYRQQPGQSLTLIATANQGSEATYESGFVIDKFPISRPNLTFSTLTVSNMSPEDSSIYLCSVEQGGNTEAFFGQGTRLTVV.